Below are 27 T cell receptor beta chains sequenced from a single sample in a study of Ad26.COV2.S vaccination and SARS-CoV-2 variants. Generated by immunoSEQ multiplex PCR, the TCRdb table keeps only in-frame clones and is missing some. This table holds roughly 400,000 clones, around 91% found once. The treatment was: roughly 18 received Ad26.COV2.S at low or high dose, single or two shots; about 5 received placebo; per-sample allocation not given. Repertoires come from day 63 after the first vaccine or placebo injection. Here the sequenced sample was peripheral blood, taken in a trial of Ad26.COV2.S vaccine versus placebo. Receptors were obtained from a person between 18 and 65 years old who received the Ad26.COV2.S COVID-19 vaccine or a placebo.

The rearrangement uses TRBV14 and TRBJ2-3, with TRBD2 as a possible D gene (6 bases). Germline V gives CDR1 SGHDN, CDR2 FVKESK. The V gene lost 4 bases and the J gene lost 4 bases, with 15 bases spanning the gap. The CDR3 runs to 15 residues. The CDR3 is CASSPRVAVPDTQYF. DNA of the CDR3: TGTGCCAGCAGCCCCCGAGTAGCGGTACCAGATACGCAGTATTTT. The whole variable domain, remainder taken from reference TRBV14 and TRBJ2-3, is EAGVTQFPSHSVIEKGQTVTLRCDPISGHDNLYWYRRVMGKEIKFLLHFVKESKQDESGMPNNRFLAERTGGTYSTLKVQPAELEDSGVYFCASSPRVAVPDTQYFGPGTRLTVL.

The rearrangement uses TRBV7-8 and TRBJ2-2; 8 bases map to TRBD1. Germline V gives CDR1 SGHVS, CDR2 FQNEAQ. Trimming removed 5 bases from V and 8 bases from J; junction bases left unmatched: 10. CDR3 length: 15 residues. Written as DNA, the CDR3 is TGTGCCAGCAGCAGACAGGGGAGTGCTTATGGGGAGCTGTTTTTT. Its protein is CASSRQGSAYGELFF.

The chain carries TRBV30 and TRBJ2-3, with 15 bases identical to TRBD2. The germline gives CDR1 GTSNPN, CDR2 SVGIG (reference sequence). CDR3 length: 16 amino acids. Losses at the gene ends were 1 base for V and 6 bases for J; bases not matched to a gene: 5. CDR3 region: CAWSAGLAGGPDTQYF. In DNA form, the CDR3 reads TGTGCCTGGAGTGCCGGACTAGCGGGAGGGCCGGATACGCAGTATTTT.

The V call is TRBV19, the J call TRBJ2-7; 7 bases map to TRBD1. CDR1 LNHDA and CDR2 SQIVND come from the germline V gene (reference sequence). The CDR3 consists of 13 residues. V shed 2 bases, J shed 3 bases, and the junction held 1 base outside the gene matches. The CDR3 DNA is TGTGCCAGTAGTATAAACAGGGGCTACGAGCAGTACTTC. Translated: CASSINRGYEQYF.

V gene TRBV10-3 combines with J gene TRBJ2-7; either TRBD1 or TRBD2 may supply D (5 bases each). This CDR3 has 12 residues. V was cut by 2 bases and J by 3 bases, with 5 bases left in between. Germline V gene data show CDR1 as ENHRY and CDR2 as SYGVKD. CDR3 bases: TGTGCCATCAGTGAGGGGGGCTACGAGCAGTACTTC. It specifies CAISEGGYEQYF.

This chain's CDR3 is CASSQDHSGGELFF. CDR3 DNA: TGCGCCAGCAGCCAAGATCATTCAGGCGGGGAGCTGTTTTTT. V gene TRBV4-3 combines with J gene TRBJ2-2; no definite D call. Per the germline V gene, CDR1 is LGHNA and CDR2 is YSLEER. The CDR3 is 14 amino acids. V was cut by 0 bases and J by 7 bases, with 9 bases left in between.

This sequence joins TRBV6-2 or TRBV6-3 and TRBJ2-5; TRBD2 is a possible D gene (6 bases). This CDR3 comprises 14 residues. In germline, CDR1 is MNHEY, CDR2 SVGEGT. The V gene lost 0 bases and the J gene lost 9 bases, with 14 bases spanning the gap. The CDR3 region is CASSYSPTSSAQYF. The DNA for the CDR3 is TGTGCCAGCAGTTACTCCCCCACTAGCTCCGCCCAGTACTTC.

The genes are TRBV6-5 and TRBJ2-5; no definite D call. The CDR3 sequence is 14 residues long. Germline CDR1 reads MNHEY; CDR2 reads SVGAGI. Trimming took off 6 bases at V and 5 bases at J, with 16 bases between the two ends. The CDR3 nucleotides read TGTGCCAGCAGAGACCGCTTTTCTGGGGAGACCCAGTACTTC. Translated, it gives CASRDRFSGETQYF.

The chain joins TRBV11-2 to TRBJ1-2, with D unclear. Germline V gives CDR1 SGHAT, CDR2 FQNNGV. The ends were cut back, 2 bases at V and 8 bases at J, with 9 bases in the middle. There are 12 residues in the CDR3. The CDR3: CASSLSARGYTF. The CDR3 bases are TGTGCCAGCAGCTTATCAGCCCGCGGCTACACCTTC. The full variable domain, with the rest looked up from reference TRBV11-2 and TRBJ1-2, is EAGVAQSPRYKIIEKRQSVAFWCNPISGHATLYWYQQILGQGPKLLIQFQNNGVVDDSQLPKDRFSAERLKGVDSTLKIQPAKLEDSAVYLCASSLSARGYTFGSGTRLTVV.

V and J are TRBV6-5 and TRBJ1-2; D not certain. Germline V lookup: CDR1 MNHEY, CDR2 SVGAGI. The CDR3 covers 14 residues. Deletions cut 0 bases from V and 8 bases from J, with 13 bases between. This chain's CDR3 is CASSYSGRIGGYTF. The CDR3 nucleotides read TGTGCCAGCAGTTACTCGGGCCGAATAGGGGGCTACACCTTC.

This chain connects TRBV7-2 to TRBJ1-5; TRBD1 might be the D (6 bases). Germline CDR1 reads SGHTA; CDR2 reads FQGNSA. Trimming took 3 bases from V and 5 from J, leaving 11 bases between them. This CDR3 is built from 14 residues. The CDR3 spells CASSFLGGDQPQHF. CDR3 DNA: TGTGCCAGCAGCTTCTTGGGGGGCGATCAGCCCCAGCATTTT.

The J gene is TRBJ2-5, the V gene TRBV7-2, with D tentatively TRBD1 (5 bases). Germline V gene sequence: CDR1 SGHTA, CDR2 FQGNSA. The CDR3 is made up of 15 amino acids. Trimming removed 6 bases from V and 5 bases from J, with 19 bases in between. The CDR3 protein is CASSRDSFSGETQYF. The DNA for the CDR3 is TGTGCCAGCAGTCGAGACAGTTTCTCCGGGGAGACCCAGTACTTC.

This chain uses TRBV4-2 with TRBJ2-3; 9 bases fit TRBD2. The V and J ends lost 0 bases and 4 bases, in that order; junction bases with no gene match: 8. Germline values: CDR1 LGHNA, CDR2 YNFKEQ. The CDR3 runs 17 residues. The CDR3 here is CASSQEGAGGGADTQYF. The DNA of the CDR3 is TGTGCCAGCAGCCAAGAAGGTGCGGGAGGGGGGGCAGATACGCAGTATTTT.

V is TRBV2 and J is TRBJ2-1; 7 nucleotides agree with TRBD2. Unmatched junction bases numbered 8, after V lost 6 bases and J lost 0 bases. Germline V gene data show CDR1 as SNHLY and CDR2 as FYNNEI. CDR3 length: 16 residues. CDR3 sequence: CASRAGEDPSYNEQFF. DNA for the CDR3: TGTGCCAGCAGGGCGGGGGAGGATCCCTCCTACAATGAGCAGTTCTTC.

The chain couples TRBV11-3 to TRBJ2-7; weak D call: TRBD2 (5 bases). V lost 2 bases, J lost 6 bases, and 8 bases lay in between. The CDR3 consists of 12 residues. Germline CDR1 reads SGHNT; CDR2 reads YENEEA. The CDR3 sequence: CASSLTEGEQYF. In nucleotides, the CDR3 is TGTGCCAGCAGCTTAACCGAGGGCGAGCAGTACTTC. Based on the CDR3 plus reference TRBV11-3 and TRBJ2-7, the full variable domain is EAGVVQSPRYKIIEKKQPVAFWCNPISGHNTLYWYLQNLGQGPELLIRYENEEAVDDSQLPKDRFSAERLKGVDSTLKIQPAELGDSAVYLCASSLTEGEQYFGPGTRLTVT.

The CDR3 is CASSLGADRTYNEQFF. CDR3 DNA: TGTGCCAGCAGCTTGGGAGCGGACAGAACCTACAATGAGCAGTTCTTC. This chain joins TRBV7-3 and TRBJ2-1, with D possibly TRBD1 on 6 matching bases. The length of the CDR3 is 16 residues. Trimming pared 3 bases from V and 2 bases from J, leaving 14 bases between. Germline loops: CDR1 SGHTA, CDR2 FQGTGA.

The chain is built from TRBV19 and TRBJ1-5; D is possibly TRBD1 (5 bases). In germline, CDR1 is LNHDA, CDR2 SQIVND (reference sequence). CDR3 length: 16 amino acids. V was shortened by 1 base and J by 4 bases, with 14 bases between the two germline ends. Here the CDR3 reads CASSIAAGRTNQPQHF. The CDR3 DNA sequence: TGTGCCAGTAGTATAGCGGCCGGGAGGACAAATCAGCCCCAGCATTTT.

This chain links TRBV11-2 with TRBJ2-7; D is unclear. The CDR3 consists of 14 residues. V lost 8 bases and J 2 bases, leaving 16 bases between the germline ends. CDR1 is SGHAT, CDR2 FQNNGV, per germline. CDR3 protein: CASSPASRTYEQYF. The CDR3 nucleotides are TGTGCCAGCTCACCGGCAAGCAGGACCTACGAGCAGTACTTC.

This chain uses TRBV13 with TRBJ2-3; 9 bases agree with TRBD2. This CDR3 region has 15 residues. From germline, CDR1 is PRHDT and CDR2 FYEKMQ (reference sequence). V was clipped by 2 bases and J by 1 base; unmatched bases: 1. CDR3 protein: CASSLRTSGTDTQYF. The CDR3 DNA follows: TGTGCCAGCAGCTTAAGGACTAGCGGCACAGATACGCAGTATTTT.

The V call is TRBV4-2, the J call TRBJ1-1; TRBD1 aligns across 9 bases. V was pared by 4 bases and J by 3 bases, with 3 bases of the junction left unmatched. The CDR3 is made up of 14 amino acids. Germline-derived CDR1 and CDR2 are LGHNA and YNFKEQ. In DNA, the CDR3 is TGTGCCAGCAGCCCCCGGGACAGGGACACTGAAGCTTTCTTT. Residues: CASSPRDRDTEAFF.

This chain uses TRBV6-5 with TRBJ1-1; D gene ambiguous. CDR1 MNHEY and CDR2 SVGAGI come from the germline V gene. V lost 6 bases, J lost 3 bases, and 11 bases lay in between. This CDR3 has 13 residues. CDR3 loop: CASREALDTEAFF. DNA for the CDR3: TGTGCCAGCAGGGAGGCCTTGGACACTGAAGCTTTCTTT.

The CDR3 DNA sequence: TGTGCCAGCTCACCTTCTGGAAACACCATATATTTT. Translating it yields CASSPSGNTIYF. The rearrangement links TRBV18 to TRBJ1-3; D gene ambiguous. V lost 3 bases to trimming and J lost 1 base, with 1 base between them. Germline CDR1 reads KGHSH; CDR2 reads LQKENI. This CDR3 is 12 amino acids long.

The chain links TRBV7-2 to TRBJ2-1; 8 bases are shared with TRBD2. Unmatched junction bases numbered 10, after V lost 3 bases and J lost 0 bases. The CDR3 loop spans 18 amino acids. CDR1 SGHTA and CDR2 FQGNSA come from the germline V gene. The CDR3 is CASSFQLGRASSYNEQFF. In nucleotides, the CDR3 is TGTGCCAGCAGCTTTCAGCTCGGGAGGGCCAGCTCCTACAATGAGCAGTTCTTC.

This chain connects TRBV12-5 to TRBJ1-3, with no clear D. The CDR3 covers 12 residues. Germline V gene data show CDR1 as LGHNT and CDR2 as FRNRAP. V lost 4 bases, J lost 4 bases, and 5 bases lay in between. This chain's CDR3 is CASGYGGNTIYF. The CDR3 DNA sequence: TGTGCTAGTGGTTATGGCGGAAACACCATATATTTT.

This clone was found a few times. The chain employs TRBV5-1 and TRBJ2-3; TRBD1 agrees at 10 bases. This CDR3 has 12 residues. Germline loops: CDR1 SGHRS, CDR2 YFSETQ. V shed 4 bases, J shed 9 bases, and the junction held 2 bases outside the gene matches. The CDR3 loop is CASSGQGGTQYF. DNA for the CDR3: TGCGCCAGCAGCGGACAGGGGGGGACGCAGTATTTT.

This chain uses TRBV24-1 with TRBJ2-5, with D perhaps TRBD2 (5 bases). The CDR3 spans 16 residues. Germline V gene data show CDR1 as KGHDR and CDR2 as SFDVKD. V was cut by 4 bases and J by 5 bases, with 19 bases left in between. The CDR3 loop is CATSDPPGIGGETQYF. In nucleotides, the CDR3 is TGTGCCACCAGTGACCCACCCGGGATCGGCGGGGAGACCCAGTACTTC.

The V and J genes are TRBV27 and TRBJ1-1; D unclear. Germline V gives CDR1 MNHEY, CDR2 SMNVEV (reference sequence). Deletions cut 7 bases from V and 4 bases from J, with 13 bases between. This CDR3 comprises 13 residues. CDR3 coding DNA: TGTGCCAGCACCCCCCACGGGAGCACTGAAGCTTTCTTT. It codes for CASTPHGSTEAFF.